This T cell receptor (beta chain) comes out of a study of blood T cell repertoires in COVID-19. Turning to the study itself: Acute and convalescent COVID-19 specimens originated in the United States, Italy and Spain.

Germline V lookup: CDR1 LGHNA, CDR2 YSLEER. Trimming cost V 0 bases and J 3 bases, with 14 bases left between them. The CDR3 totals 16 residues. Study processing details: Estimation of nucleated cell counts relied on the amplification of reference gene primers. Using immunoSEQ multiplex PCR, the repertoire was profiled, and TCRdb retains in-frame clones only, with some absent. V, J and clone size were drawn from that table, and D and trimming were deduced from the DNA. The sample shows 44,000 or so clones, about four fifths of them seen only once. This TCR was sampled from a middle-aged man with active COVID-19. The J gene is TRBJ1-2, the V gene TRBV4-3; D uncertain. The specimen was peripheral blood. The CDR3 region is CASSQDLAGIDYGYTF. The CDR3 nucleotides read TGCGCCAGCAGCCAAGATTTGGCGGGGATCGACTATGGCTACACCTTC.